This record concerns one T cell receptor (beta chain) sequence. Its cognate antigen is unknown. These data originate in a study of high-grade serous ovarian cancer treatment subgroups. At the level of the study: Samples averaged 14,192 reads and roughly 7,700 unique TCR beta rearrangements. Study observations and caveats: Different patients shared almost no repertoire; same-patient tumors shared about 0.1 to 0.79.

Tumor samples were obtained before definitive surgery or chemotherapy. The method was immunoSEQ multiplex PCR; TCRdb's version includes in-frame clones alone and lacks a portion of them. The repertoire holds about 36,000 clones, with 79% as singletons. The specimen sequenced was tumor tissue. This TCR came from a human donor with high-grade serous ovarian cancer.

CDR3 amino acids: CASSLFLLGLGLNEQFF. As DNA, the CDR3 is TGTGCCAGCAGTTTATTTCTCCTGGGGTTGGGGCTCAATGAGCAGTTCTTC. V is TRBV28 and J is TRBJ2-1; D might be TRBD1 (5 bases). The germline gives CDR1 MDHEN, CDR2 SYDVKM. The CDR3 runs to 17 residues. Trimming left V 1 base short and J 6 bases short, with 19 bases between.